The sequence of this TCR beta chain was determined in a study of blood T cell repertoires in COVID-19. Study-level background: Some COVID-19 samples were acute and others convalescent; all came from the United States, Italy and Spain. Sources were T cells, B-cell-depleted T cells, or PBMCs; the material itself was cDNA or gDNA.

As processed by the authors: Amplification from reference gene primers served as the basis for estimated nucleated cell counts. TCRdb keeps only in-frame clones here, not all; method: immunoSEQ multiplex PCR. The DNA was the basis for D and trimming; V, J and clone size are from that table. The sample holds roughly 250,000 clones, around 85% seen once. Germline values: CDR1 MNHNS, CDR2 SASEGT. The V gene end was trimmed by 3 bases and the J gene end by 2 bases; junction bases not matched to a gene: 2. This CDR3 region has 16 residues. The clonotype originates from a woman aged 55-69 years with active or convalescent COVID-19. The V and J genes are TRBV6-1 and TRBJ2-1; TRBD2 matches 12 bases. The source material was peripheral blood. The CDR3 loop reads CASSEGLAGPYNEQFF. CDR3 sequence (DNA): TGTGCCAGCAGTGAGGGACTAGCGGGCCCCTACAATGAGCAGTTCTTC.